The 31 T cell receptor beta chains below come from one sample, sequenced in a study of OX40 agonist ivuxolimab in advanced cancers. Receptor libraries were prepared by the immunoSEQ multiplex PCR assay. What TCRdb holds here is the immuneACCESS table cut down to in-frame rearrangements. Part of the clones is not present; checked against another copy, under half of the missing clones reflect an unresolved V gene, and the others are unexplained. This sample is represented by tens of thousands of clones; around 90% of them were singletons. The ten largest clones take up around 0.65% of the sample. Sequenced material: CD4+ or CD8+ T cells sorted from blood, taken in a trial of the OX40 agonist ivuxolimab. The receptors were gathered from an adult with an advanced solid tumor such as melanoma, head and neck, liver or kidney cancer.

The chain recombines TRBV4-1 with TRBJ1-5, with a possible D match to TRBD1 (5 bases). CDR3 size: 18 residues. Germline CDR1 reads MGHRA; CDR2 reads YSYEKL. Trimming stripped 0 bases from V and 0 bases from J, with 15 bases between. The CDR3 DNA reads TGCGCCAGCAGCCAAGATCCGACAGCACTTATTAGCAATCAGCCCCAGCATTTT. Translating gives CASSQDPTALISNQPQHF.

The J gene is TRBJ2-1, the V gene TRBV5-1; TRBD2 matches at 8 bases. This CDR3 contains 16 residues. Germline V gene sequence: CDR1 SGHRS, CDR2 YFSETQ. The J segment lost 0 bases and the V segment lost 0 bases, leaving 2 bases of the junction unmatched. The CDR3 spells CASSLAREVSYNEQFF. CDR3 sequence (DNA): TGCGCCAGCAGCTTGGCGCGGGAGGTCTCCTACAATGAGCAGTTCTTC.

The rearrangement uses TRBV5-4 and TRBJ1-1; 9 nucleotides match TRBD1. The CDR3 extends over 15 amino acids. V lost 2 bases, J lost 7 bases, and 9 bases stayed unmatched. Germline-derived CDR1 and CDR2 are SGHNT and YYREEE (reference sequence). CDR3 nucleotides: TGTGCCAGCAGCTTCGGAACAGGGGGCAGGGATGAAGCTTTCTTT. It translates to CASSFGTGGRDEAFF. The whole variable domain, filled in from reference TRBV5-4 and TRBJ1-1, reads ETGVTQSPTHLIKTRGQQVTLRCSSQSGHNTVSWYQQALGQGPQFIFQYYREEENGRGNFPPRFSGLQFPNYSSELNVNALELDDSALYLCASSFGTGGRDEAFFGQGTRLTVV.

The chain recombines TRBV6-5 with TRBJ2-3; D may match TRBD1 or TRBD2 (6 bases each). The V end was cut by 5 bases, the J end by 3 bases, with 12 bases between. In germline, CDR1 is MNHEY, CDR2 SVGAGI. The length of the CDR3 is 14 residues. This chain's CDR3 is CASSRGGTTDTQYF. The DNA for the CDR3 is TGTGCCAGCAGTCGAGGGGGGACGACAGATACGCAGTATTTT.

The chain employs TRBV5-4 and TRBJ1-1; D uncertain. Germline V CDR1 and CDR2: SGHNT, YYREEE (reference sequence). Trimming cost V 1 base and J 1 base, with 11 bases left between them. The CDR3 runs to 15 residues. The CDR3 loop is CASSLLGRRNTEAFF. Written as DNA, the CDR3 is TGTGCCAGCAGCTTGTTGGGCAGGAGGAACACTGAAGCTTTCTTT. Filled out from reference TRBV5-4 and TRBJ1-1, the complete variable domain reads ETGVTQSPTHLIKTRGQQVTLRCSSQSGHNTVSWYQQALGQGPQFIFQYYREEENGRGNFPPRFSGLQFPNYSSELNVNALELDDSALYLCASSLLGRRNTEAFFGQGTRLTVV.

The chain has TRBV2 and TRBJ1-2, with 9 bases lining up with TRBD1. From germline, CDR1 is SNHLY and CDR2 FYNNEI. V was clipped by 6 bases and J by 8 bases; unmatched bases: 13. This CDR3 region has 15 residues. CDR3 sequence (DNA): TGTGCCAGCAGAAGGCCGGGACAGGGCCTGTCCGGCTACACCTTC. Translated: CASRRPGQGLSGYTF.

The rearrangement joins TRBV6-5 to TRBJ1-6, with no clear D. This CDR3 region has 15 residues. The germline V and J ends were trimmed by 7 bases and 7 bases, with 17 bases remaining between them. Germline assignment: CDR1 MNHEY and CDR2 SVGAGI. Here the CDR3 DNA reads TGTGCCAGCACCCCGGGCCGCTCAGCAAATTCACCCCTCCACTTT. Its protein product is CASTPGRSANSPLHF.

This sequence joins TRBV6-5 and TRBJ2-7, with TRBD2 matching 8 bases. The junction had 9 bases not matched to a gene; V was cut back by 3 bases and J by 2 bases. Per germline, CDR1 MNHEY and CDR2 SVGAGI. This CDR3 is 16 amino acids long. The CDR3 DNA reads TGTGCCAGCAGTTATAAAGTTGCGGGAGGACCCTACGAGCAGTACTTC. Protein product: CASSYKVAGGPYEQYF.

The chain links TRBV5-1 to TRBJ2-2, with D perhaps given as TRBD1 or TRBD2 (6 bases each). The CDR3 is 16 residues long. The ends were cut back, 2 bases at V and 2 bases at J, with 13 bases in the middle. Per germline, CDR1 SGHRS and CDR2 YFSETQ. This chain's CDR3 is CASSFRGQGNTGELFF. In DNA form, the CDR3 reads TGCGCCAGCAGCTTTCGGGGGCAGGGAAACACCGGGGAGCTGTTTTTT.

J is TRBJ2-2 and V is TRBV28; possibly TRBD1 or TRBD2 for D (6 bases each). The germline V and J ends were trimmed by 4 bases and 4 bases, with 13 bases remaining between them. The CDR3 is 15 amino acids. Germline V gene sequence: CDR1 MDHEN, CDR2 SYDVKM. The CDR3 DNA follows: TGTGCCAGCAGTTCCCTAGGGGGAGGCACCGGGGAGCTGTTTTTT. This encodes CASSSLGGGTGELFF.

V and J are TRBV7-9 and TRBJ2-7, with 8 nucleotides matching TRBD2. There are 14 residues in the CDR3. J was trimmed by 5 bases and V by 1 base; bases with no gene match: 4. Per germline, CDR1 SEHNR and CDR2 FQNEAQ (reference sequence). The CDR3: CASSLVSAGDEQYF. In nucleotides, the CDR3 is TGTGCCAGCAGCTTAGTTTCAGCGGGGGACGAGCAGTACTTC.

The chain couples TRBV28 to TRBJ2-2, with 9 bases fitting TRBD1. Germline V lookup: CDR1 MDHEN, CDR2 SYDVKM. The CDR3 contains 14 residues. V was pared by 5 bases and J by 4 bases, with 2 bases of the junction left unmatched. The CDR3 DNA is TGTGCCAGCAGTCGGGACAGGGTCACCGGGGAGCTGTTTTTT. Encoded protein: CASSRDRVTGELFF.

The chain links TRBV4-1 to TRBJ2-1; 7 bases line up with TRBD2. CDR3 length: 16 residues. CDR1 and CDR2 (germline): MGHRA, YSYEKL. The V gene end was trimmed by 3 bases and the J gene end by 2 bases; junction bases not matched to a gene: 7. CDR3 in DNA: TGCGCCAGCAGCCACTTACCAAGCGGGACCTACAATGAGCAGTTCTTC. This encodes CASSHLPSGTYNEQFF.

The genes are TRBV7-9 and TRBJ1-2, with 7 bases lining up with TRBD1. The germline V gene has CDR1 SEHNR and CDR2 FQNEAQ (reference sequence). The V and J ends lost 2 bases and 5 bases, in that order; junction bases with no gene match: 5. The length of the CDR3 is 14 residues. The CDR3, as DNA: TGTGCCAGCAGCTTAAAGGGGGCGGGGTATGGCTACACCTTC. This translates into CASSLKGAGYGYTF.

The V and J genes are TRBV7-3 and TRBJ2-6; D unclear. V lost 4 bases to trimming and J lost 3 bases, with 7 bases between them. The CDR3 has 14 residues. Germline V CDR1 and CDR2: SGHTA, FQGTGA. The CDR3: CASSSFVGANVLTF. The DNA of the CDR3 is TGTGCCAGCAGCTCCTTCGTTGGGGCCAACGTCCTGACTTTC.

This clone appeared once. This chain connects TRBV23-1 to TRBJ2-5; 8 positions match TRBD2. TRBV23-1 is an ORF; its function is uncertain. This CDR3 is 15 amino acids long. V gave up 7 bases and J gave up 3 bases; unmatched junction bases: 10. CDR3 in DNA: TGCGCCAGCACTCCCCGGGGGGGGGCGAAAGAGACCCAGTACTTC. Its protein is CASTPRGGAKETQYF.

CDR3 in DNA: TGTGCCATTAGCGGTAGCTCCTACGAGCAGTACTTC. It specifies CAISGSSYEQYF. The chain couples TRBV10-3 to TRBJ2-7; weak D call: TRBD2 (6 bases). The germline V gene encodes CDR1 ENHRY and CDR2 SYGVKD. This CDR3 is built from 12 residues. The V end lost 9 bases, the J end lost 0 bases, and 9 bases lay between the germline ends.

V gene TRBV28 combines with J gene TRBJ1-2; 9 bases agree with TRBD1. This CDR3 is 18 amino acids long. V trimming: 7 bases; J trimming: 4 bases; junction bases outside the gene matches: 19. The germline V gene has CDR1 MDHEN and CDR2 SYDVKM. The CDR3: CASTNPGTGYRLGYGYTF. The CDR3, as DNA: TGTGCCAGCACAAACCCCGGGACAGGGTACCGCCTTGGCTATGGCTACACCTTC.

This sequence joins TRBV6-5 and TRBJ2-7, with 10 bases matching TRBD1. V gave up 8 bases and J gave up 0 bases; unmatched junction bases: 4. From germline, CDR1 is MNHEY and CDR2 SVGAGI. CDR3 length: 14 residues. In DNA form, the CDR3 reads TGTGCCAGCGGGGACAGGGGAAGCTCCTACGAGCAGTACTTC. Encoded protein: CASGDRGSSYEQYF.

The CDR3 DNA reads as TGTGCCTGGAGTGAGGCAGGGAATCAGCCCCAGCATTTT. It specifies CAWSEAGNQPQHF. The genes are TRBV30 and TRBJ1-5; perhaps TRBD1 as D (5 bases). The ends were cut back, 1 base at V and 4 bases at J, with 8 bases in the middle. The CDR3 loop spans 13 amino acids. Germline CDR1 is GTSNPN and CDR2 is SVGIG (reference sequence).

The chain carries TRBV10-3 and TRBJ2-1, with 7 bases identical to TRBD2. The V segment lost 6 bases and the J segment 0 bases; nucleotides outside the gene matches: 14. Per germline, CDR1 ENHRY and CDR2 SYGVKD. This CDR3 has 18 residues. The CDR3 DNA follows: TGTGCCATCAGCGGCGGGGGTAGCGGGTCGAGCTCCTACAATGAGCAGTTCTTC. Translating it yields CAISGGGSGSSSYNEQFF.

A single count supports this clone. CDR3 nucleotides: TGCGCCAGCAGCTTGGCCTCTCAAGGAGGAGCAGATACGCAGTATTTT. Protein product: CASSLASQGGADTQYF. The chain links TRBV5-1 to TRBJ2-3; tentatively, D is TRBD2 (5 bases). This CDR3 has 16 amino acids. Trimming removed 0 bases at V and 4 bases at J, with 15 bases between. In germline, CDR1 is SGHRS, CDR2 YFSETQ.

This sequence joins TRBV11-2 and TRBJ2-5; TRBD2 matches at 8 bases. The germline V gene has CDR1 SGHAT and CDR2 FQNNGV. CDR3 length: 13 amino acids. J gave up 2 bases and V 5 bases, and 1 base lay outside the gene matches. DNA for the CDR3: TGTGCCAGCAGCGGACTAGCACAAGAGACCCAGTACTTC. This codes for CASSGLAQETQYF.

This clone was detected once. This chain connects TRBV9 to TRBJ2-1, with 7 bases aligning to TRBD1. Germline-derived CDR1 and CDR2 are SGDLS and YYNGEE. The CDR3 is 16 residues long. The V gene end was trimmed by 0 bases and the J gene end by 1 base; junction bases not matched to a gene: 4. CDR3 amino acids: CASSVVAGGSYNEQFF. The CDR3 DNA is TGTGCCAGCAGCGTAGTTGCAGGGGGTTCCTACAATGAGCAGTTCTTC.

The chain combines TRBV19 with TRBJ1-3; no clear D. CDR1 LNHDA and CDR2 SQIVND come from the germline V gene (reference sequence). The CDR3 has 16 amino acids. V was pared by 5 bases and J by 0 bases, with 14 bases between. DNA for the CDR3: TGTGCCAGTAGTCGATTGGATTCTTTCTCTGGAAACACCATATATTTT. Its translation is CASSRLDSFSGNTIYF.

This rearrangement joins TRBV7-3 to TRBJ2-3; weak D call: TRBD2 (6 bases). Trimming shortened V by 3 bases and J by 4 bases, and 11 bases separated the two germline ends. Germline V gene lookup returns CDR1 SGHTA and CDR2 FQGTGA. The CDR3 has 14 residues. The CDR3 DNA follows: TGTGCCAGCAGCTTTCGTAGCGGATCAGATACGCAGTATTTT. Protein sequence: CASSFRSGSDTQYF.

This clone has only a few counts. The V and J genes are TRBV6-6 and TRBJ2-7, with 9 nucleotides matching TRBD2. The germline gives CDR1 MNHNY, CDR2 SVGAGI (reference sequence). The length of the CDR3 is 16 residues. V was pared by 1 base and J by 5 bases, with 9 bases of the junction left unmatched. This chain's CDR3 is CASSYLAGVYGNEQYF. The CDR3 DNA reads TGTGCCAGCAGTTACTTAGCGGGAGTCTATGGGAACGAGCAGTACTTC.

The chain recombines TRBV19 with TRBJ1-1, with no clear D. CDR1 and CDR2 from the germline V gene are LNHDA and SQIVND (reference sequence). CDR3 size: 12 residues. The V end was cut by 5 bases, the J end by 3 bases, with 7 bases between. The DNA of the CDR3 is TGTGCCAGTAGTGACATCCACACTGAAGCTTTCTTT. Its protein product is CASSDIHTEAFF. Filled out from reference TRBV19 and TRBJ1-1, the complete variable domain reads DGGITQSPKYLFRKEGQNVTLSCEQNLNHDAMYWYRQDPGQGLRLIYYSQIVNDFQKGDIAEGYSVSREKKESFPLTVTSAQKNPTAFYLCASSDIHTEAFFGQGTRLTVV.

The chain employs TRBV14 and TRBJ1-2; possible D gene TRBD1, 5 bases. The CDR3 contains 14 residues. V gave up 1 base and J gave up 6 bases, with 12 bases separating them. Per germline, CDR1 SGHDN and CDR2 FVKESK. The CDR3 region has the DNA TGTGCCAGCAGCCAAGTGGGGGAGGAGGATGGCTACACCTTC. It translates to CASSQVGEEDGYTF.

The chain has TRBV5-1 and TRBJ2-7; D perhaps matches TRBD1 (6 bases). The CDR3 runs to 12 residues. CDR1 and CDR2 (germline): SGHRS, YFSETQ. Deletions cut 4 bases from V and 4 bases from J, with 9 bases between. The CDR3 sequence is CASSKTGYEQYF. The CDR3 DNA is TGCGCCAGCAGCAAAACAGGGTACGAGCAGTACTTC. Looking up the rest from reference TRBV5-1 and TRBJ2-7 gives the full variable domain: KAGVTQTPRYLIKTRGQQVTLSCSPISGHRSVSWYQQTPGQGLQFLFEYFSETQRNKGNFPGRFSGRQFSNSRSEMNVSTLELGDSALYLCASSKTGYEQYFGPGTRLTVT.

The V and J genes are TRBV28 and TRBJ2-1, with TRBD1 identical over 10 bases. With 2 bases clipped from V and 6 bases from J, the junction kept 13 bases outside the gene matches. The V gene's germline CDR1 is MDHEN and CDR2 SYDVKM. The CDR3 is 18 residues long. In DNA, the CDR3 is TGTGCCAGCAGTTTACCGCCGGGACAGGGGTTCTTTCCCAATGAGCAGTTCTTC. This codes for CASSLPPGQGFFPNEQFF.